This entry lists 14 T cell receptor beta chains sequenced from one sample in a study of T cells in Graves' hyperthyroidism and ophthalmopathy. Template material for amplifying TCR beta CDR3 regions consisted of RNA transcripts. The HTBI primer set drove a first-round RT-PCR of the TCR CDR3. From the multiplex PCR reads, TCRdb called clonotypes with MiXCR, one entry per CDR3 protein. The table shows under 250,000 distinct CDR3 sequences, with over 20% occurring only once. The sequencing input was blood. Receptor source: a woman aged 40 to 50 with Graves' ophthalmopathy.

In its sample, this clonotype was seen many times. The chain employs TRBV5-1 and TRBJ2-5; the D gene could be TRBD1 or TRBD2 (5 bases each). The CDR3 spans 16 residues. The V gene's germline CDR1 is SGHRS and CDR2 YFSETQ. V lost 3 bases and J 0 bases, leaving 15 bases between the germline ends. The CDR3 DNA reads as TGCGCCAGCAGCTCGACGGGACGGGTGTACCAAGAGACCCAGTACTTC. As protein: CASSSTGRVYQETQYF.

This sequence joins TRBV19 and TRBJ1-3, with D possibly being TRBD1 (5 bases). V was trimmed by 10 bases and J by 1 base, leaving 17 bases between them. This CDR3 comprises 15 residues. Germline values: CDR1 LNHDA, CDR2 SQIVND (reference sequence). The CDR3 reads CATFSRGRSGNTIYF. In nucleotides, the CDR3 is TGTGCCACCTTCAGTCGGGGCAGGTCTGGAAACACCATATATTTT.

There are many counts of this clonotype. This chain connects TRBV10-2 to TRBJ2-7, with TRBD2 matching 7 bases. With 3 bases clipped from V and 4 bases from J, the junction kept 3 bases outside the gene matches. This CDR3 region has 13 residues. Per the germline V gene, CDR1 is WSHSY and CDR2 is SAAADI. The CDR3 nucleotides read TGCGCCAGCAGTGACGACGGGAGGTACGAGCAGTACTTC. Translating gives CASSDDGRYEQYF.

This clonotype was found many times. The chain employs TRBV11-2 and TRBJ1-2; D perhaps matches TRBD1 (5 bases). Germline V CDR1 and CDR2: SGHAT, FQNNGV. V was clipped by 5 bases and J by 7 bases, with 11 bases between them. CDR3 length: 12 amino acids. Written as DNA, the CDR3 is TGTGCCAGCAGCACTCGGGGGACTGGCTACACCTTC. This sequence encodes CASSTRGTGYTF.

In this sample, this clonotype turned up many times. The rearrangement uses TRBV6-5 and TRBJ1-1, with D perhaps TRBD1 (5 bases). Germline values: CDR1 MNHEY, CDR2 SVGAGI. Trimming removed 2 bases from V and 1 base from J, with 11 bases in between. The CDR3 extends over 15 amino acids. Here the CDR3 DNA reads TGTGCCAGCAGTTACATGGGTGGGGGGAACACTGAAGCTTTCTTT. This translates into CASSYMGGGNTEAFF.

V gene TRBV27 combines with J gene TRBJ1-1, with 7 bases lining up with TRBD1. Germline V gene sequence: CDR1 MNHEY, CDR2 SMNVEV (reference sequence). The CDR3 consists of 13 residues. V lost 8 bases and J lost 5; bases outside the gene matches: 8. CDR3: CASGKPGGTEAFF. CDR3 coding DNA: TGTGCCAGCGGTAAGCCAGGGGGGACTGAAGCTTTCTTT.

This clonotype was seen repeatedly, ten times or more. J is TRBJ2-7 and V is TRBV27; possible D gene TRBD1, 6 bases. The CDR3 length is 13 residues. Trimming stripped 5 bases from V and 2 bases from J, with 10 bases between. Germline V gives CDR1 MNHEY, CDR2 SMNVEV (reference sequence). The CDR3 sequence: CASSPWTAYEQYF. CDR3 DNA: TGTGCCAGCAGTCCCTGGACAGCCTACGAGCAGTACTTC.

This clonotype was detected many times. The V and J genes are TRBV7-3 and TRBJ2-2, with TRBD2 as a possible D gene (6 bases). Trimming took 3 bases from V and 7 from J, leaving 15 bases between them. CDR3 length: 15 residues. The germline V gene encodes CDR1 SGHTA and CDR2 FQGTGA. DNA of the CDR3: TGTGCCAGCAGCTTCGGGACTCGGGGGTTCGGGGAGCTGTTTTTT. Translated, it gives CASSFGTRGFGELFF.

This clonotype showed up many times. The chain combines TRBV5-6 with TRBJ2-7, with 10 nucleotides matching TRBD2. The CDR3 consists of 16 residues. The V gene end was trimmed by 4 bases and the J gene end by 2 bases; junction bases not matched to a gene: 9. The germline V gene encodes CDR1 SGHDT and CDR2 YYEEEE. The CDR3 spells CASSLGLAVVTYEQYF. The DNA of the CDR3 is TGTGCCAGCAGCCTCGGACTAGCGGTGGTTACCTACGAGCAGTACTTC.

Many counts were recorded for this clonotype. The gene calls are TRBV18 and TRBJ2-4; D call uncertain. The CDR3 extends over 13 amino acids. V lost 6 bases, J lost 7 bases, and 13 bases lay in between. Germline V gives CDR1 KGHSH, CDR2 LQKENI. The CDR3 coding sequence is TGTGCCAGCTCGCCTATTACAGCCAACATTCAGTACTTC. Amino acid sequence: CASSPITANIQYF.

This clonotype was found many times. DNA of the CDR3: TGTGCCATCAGCCACCGGCAAGGGAACTCCTACGAGCAGTACTTC. Its protein product is CAISHRQGNSYEQYF. The rearrangement links TRBV10-3 to TRBJ2-7; D is ambiguous. Trimming pared 6 bases from V and 0 bases from J, leaving 15 bases between. The CDR3 covers 15 residues. Germline assignment: CDR1 ENHRY and CDR2 SYGVKD.

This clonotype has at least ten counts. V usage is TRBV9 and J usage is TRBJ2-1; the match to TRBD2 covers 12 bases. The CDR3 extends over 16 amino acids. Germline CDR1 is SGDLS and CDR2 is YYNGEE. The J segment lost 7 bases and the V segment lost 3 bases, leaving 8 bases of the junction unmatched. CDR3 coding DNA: TGTGCCAGCAGCGAGCTAGCGGGAGGGCAATGGAATGAGCAGTTCTTC. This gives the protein CASSELAGGQWNEQFF.

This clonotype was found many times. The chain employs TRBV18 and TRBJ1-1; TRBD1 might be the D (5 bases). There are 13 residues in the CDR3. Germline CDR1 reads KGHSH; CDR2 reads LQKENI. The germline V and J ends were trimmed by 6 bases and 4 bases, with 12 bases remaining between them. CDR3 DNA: TGTGCCAGCTCGCACGGGGGAGGCACTGAAGCTTTCTTT. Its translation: CASSHGGGTEAFF.

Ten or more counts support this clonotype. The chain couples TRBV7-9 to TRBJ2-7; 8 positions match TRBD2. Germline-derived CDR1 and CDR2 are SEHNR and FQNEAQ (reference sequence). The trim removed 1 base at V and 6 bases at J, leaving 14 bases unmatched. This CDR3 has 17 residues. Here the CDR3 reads CASSLVLPSGLGSEQYF. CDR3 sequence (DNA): TGTGCCAGCAGCTTAGTGCTGCCTAGCGGGCTGGGGAGCGAGCAGTACTTC.